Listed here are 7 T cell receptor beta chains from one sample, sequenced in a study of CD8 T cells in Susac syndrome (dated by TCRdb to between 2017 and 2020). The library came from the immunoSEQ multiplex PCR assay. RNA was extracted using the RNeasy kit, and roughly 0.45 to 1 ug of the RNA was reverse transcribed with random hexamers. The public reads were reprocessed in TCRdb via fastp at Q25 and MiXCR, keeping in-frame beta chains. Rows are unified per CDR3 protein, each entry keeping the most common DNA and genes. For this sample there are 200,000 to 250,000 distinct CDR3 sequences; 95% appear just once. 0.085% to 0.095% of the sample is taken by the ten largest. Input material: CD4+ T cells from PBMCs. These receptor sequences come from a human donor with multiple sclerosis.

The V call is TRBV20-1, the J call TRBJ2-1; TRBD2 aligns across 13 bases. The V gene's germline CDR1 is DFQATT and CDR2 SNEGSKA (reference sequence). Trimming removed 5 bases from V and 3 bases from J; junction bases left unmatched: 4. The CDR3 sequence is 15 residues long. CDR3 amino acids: CSAPTSGGLYNEQFF. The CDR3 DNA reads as TGCAGTGCTCCGACTAGCGGGGGGCTCTACAATGAGCAGTTCTTC.

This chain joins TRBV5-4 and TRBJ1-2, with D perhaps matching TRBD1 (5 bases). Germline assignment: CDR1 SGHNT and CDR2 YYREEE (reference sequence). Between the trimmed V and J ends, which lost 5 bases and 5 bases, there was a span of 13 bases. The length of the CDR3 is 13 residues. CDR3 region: CASSGDRRYGYTF. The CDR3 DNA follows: TGTGCCAGCAGTGGGGACCGTAGGTATGGCTACACCTTC.

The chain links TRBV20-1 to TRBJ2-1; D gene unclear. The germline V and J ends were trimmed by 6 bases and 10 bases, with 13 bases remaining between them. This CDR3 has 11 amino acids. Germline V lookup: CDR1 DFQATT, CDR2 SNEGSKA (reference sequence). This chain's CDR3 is CSAVLIREQFF. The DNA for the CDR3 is TGCAGTGCCGTACTCATCAGGGAGCAGTTCTTC.

The CDR3: CASSLAQGQGKDEQYF. DNA for the CDR3: TGTGCCAGCAGCTTAGCGCAGGGTCAGGGAAAGGACGAGCAGTACTTC. V and J are TRBV7-2 and TRBJ2-7, with TRBD1 as a possible D gene (5 bases). Per the germline V gene, CDR1 is SGHTA and CDR2 is FQGNSA. This CDR3 is 16 amino acids long. Trimming took 0 bases from V and 5 from J, leaving 17 bases between them.

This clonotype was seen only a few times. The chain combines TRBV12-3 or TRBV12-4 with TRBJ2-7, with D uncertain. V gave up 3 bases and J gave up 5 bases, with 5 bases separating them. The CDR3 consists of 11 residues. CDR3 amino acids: CASSLVDEQYF. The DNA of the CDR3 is TGTGCCAGCAGTTTGGTCGACGAGCAGTACTTC.

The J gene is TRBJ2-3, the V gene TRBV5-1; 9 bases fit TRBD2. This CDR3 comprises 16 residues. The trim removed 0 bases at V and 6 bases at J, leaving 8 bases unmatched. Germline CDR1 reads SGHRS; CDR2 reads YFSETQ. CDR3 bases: TGCGCCAGCAGCTTGGCGGGTAGCGGGAGTGCGGATACGCAGTATTTT. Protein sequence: CASSLAGSGSADTQYF. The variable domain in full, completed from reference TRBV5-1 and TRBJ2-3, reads KAGVTQTPRYLIKTRGQQVTLSCSPISGHRSVSWYQQTPGQGLQFLFEYFSETQRNKGNFPGRFSGRQFSNSRSEMNVSTLELGDSALYLCASSLAGSGSADTQYFGPGTRLTVL.

The CDR3: CASSLSGGGGADTQYF. Here the CDR3 DNA reads TGTGCCAGCAGCCTTAGTGGAGGCGGAGGTGCCGATACGCAGTATTTT. The chain is built from TRBV9 and TRBJ2-3, with D possibly being TRBD2 (5 bases). V was shortened by 4 bases and J by 6 bases, with 21 bases between the two germline ends. The CDR3 covers 16 residues. Germline V gene sequence: CDR1 SGDLS, CDR2 YYNGEE.